Listed here is a single T cell receptor (beta chain). Its antigen is unidentified. The data stem from a study of cytomegalovirus exposure and HLA in healthy donors. Turning to the study itself: Earlier, fewer than 140 million unique TCR beta sequences were recovered from around 190 million T cells by an analysis. Study-wide points: Researchers reported from a later analysis that most CMV-associated TCR beta chains appeared HLA-restricted. The authors excluded some V segments, including TRBV6-2 and TRBV6-3, as indistinguishable.

The CDR3 is 15 amino acids. The V gene lost 1 base and the J gene lost 5 bases, with 9 bases spanning the gap. The V gene's germline CDR1 is SGHAT and CDR2 FQNNGV. The PCR had 60 Vbeta and 13 Jbeta primers. Per the authors' pipeline: In a later analysis, 70 million to 80 million unique TCR beta chains included roughly 11 million shared by two or more donors. The repertoire was sequenced with immunoSEQ multiplex PCR; TCRdb's copy has only in-frame clones and lacks some. The DNA gave D and trimming, while V, J and clone size come from that table. The table has around 160,000 clones, 75% to 80% seen once.

The clonotype comes from a man aged 50-60 years in good health and CMV-seropositive. The material sequenced was PBMCs. The chain carries TRBV11-2 and TRBJ1-6; D not certain. CDR3 region: CASSLVASNNSPLHF. CDR3 in DNA: TGTGCCAGCAGCTTAGTCGCCAGTAATAATTCACCCCTCCACTTT.